These 20 T cell receptor beta chains came from one sample sequenced in a study of blood T cell repertoires in COVID-19. Using immunoSEQ multiplex PCR, the repertoire was profiled, and TCRdb retains in-frame clones only, with some absent. The table shows about 200,000 clones, with about 93% occurring only once. The specimen was peripheral blood. The source of these receptors is a man between 25 and 39 years old with COVID-19, enrolled during active disease.

The chain has TRBV12-3 or TRBV12-4 and TRBJ2-7, with D tentatively TRBD1 (6 bases). Trimming left V 3 bases short and J 1 base short, with 7 bases between. The CDR3 extends over 13 amino acids. The CDR3 DNA follows: TGTGCCAGCAGTTTGGACAGTTCCTACGAGCAGTACTTC. Its translation: CASSLDSSYEQYF.

The rearrangement links TRBV9 to TRBJ2-5, with 9 bases fitting TRBD1. From germline, CDR1 is SGDLS and CDR2 YYNGEE. The CDR3 is 15 residues long. V was pared by 3 bases and J by 5 bases, with 8 bases of the junction left unmatched. The chain's CDR3 is CASSAYTGGGETQYF. As DNA, the CDR3 is TGTGCCAGCAGCGCCTACACAGGGGGCGGTGAGACCCAGTACTTC. The full variable domain, its missing parts supplied by reference TRBV9 and TRBJ2-5, is DSGVTQTPKHLITATGQRVTLRCSPRSGDLSVYWYQQSLDQGLQFLIQYYNGEERAKGNILERFSAQQFPDLHSELNLSSLELGDSALYFCASSAYTGGGETQYFGPGTRLLVL.

The rearrangement uses TRBV6-2 or TRBV6-3 and TRBJ2-5, with D perhaps TRBD2 (6 bases). The germline V gene has CDR1 MNHEY and CDR2 SVGEGT. Trimming took off 2 bases at V and 0 bases at J, with 16 bases between the two ends. The CDR3 has 17 amino acids. Here the CDR3 reads CASSYIFAGLDQETQYF. CDR3 DNA: TGTGCCAGCAGTTACATCTTTGCGGGGCTAGACCAAGAGACCCAGTACTTC.

The chain carries TRBV2 and TRBJ1-5; 7 bases align to TRBD1. The CDR3 length is 13 residues. V dropped 11 bases and J dropped 3; count of bases not matched to a gene: 7. The germline CDR1 and CDR2 sequences are SNHLY and FYNNEI. The CDR3, as DNA: TGTGCCGGATCGGGACAGTACAATCAGCCCCAGCATTTT. It yields the protein CAGSGQYNQPQHF.

The rearrangement joins TRBV5-4 to TRBJ2-3, with 8 nucleotides matching TRBD2. The V gene end was trimmed by 3 bases and the J gene end by 0 bases; junction bases not matched to a gene: 3. CDR1 and CDR2 (germline): SGHNT, YYREEE (reference sequence). The CDR3 contains 15 residues. The CDR3 here is CASSSRGASTDTQYF. In nucleotides, the CDR3 is TGTGCCAGCAGCTCGCGGGGGGCTAGCACAGATACGCAGTATTTT. Drawing the rest from reference TRBV5-4 and TRBJ2-3, the complete variable domain is ETGVTQSPTHLIKTRGQQVTLRCSSQSGHNTVSWYQQALGQGPQFIFQYYREEENGRGNFPPRFSGLQFPNYSSELNVNALELDDSALYLCASSSRGASTDTQYFGPGTRLTVL.

The V and J genes are TRBV7-9 and TRBJ2-5; tentatively, D is TRBD1 (6 bases). The CDR3 is 16 amino acids. CDR1 and CDR2 from the germline V gene are SEHNR and FQNEAQ (reference sequence). V was shortened by 3 bases and J by 5 bases, with 19 bases between the two germline ends. The CDR3 DNA reads as TGTGCCAGCAGCTTCGACAGGTCTCTAATTGGCGAGACCCAGTACTTC. It is translated as CASSFDRSLIGETQYF.

This chain links TRBV10-3 with TRBJ2-5; TRBD2 matches at 14 bases. V lost 0 bases and J lost 5; bases outside the gene matches: 8. The CDR3 extends over 18 amino acids. CDR1 is ENHRY and CDR2 is SYGVKD in the germline V gene. The DNA for the CDR3 is TGTGCCATCAGTGAGTCGACGACTAGCGGGGGGGCCCGGGAGACCCAGTACTTC. It specifies CAISESTTSGGARETQYF.

This rearrangement joins TRBV5-1 to TRBJ1-2; D perhaps matches TRBD1 (6 bases). The germline CDR1 and CDR2 sequences are SGHRS and YFSETQ. The CDR3 consists of 14 residues. V lost 5 bases and J lost 3, with 14 bases in between. CDR3 sequence reads: CASRGGEGHYGYTF. Written as DNA, the CDR3 is TGCGCCAGCAGAGGGGGAGAGGGACACTATGGCTACACCTTC. The whole variable domain, remainder taken from reference TRBV5-1 and TRBJ1-2, is KAGVTQTPRYLIKTRGQQVTLSCSPISGHRSVSWYQQTPGQGLQFLFEYFSETQRNKGNFPGRFSGRQFSNSRSEMNVSTLELGDSALYLCASRGGEGHYGYTFGSGTRLTVV.

The J gene is TRBJ1-5, the V gene TRBV5-3, with a weak D call TRBD1 (5 bases). TRBV5-3 is an open reading frame whose function is uncertain. Trimming pared 2 bases from V and 2 bases from J, leaving 17 bases between. The CDR3 runs 17 residues. The CDR3 DNA is TGTGCCAGAAGCTTCCCCGGCAGGGAAGGGCGCAATCAGCCCCAGCATTTT. The encoded protein is CARSFPGREGRNQPQHF.

The gene calls are TRBV4-1 and TRBJ2-1; 8 bases agree with TRBD2. The CDR3 loop spans 16 amino acids. Germline V gene data show CDR1 as MGHRA and CDR2 as YSYEKL. V was pared by 1 base and J by 5 bases, with 7 bases of the junction left unmatched. CDR3 coding DNA: TGCGCCAGCAGCCAAGCGAGCGGGGGCGCAAACAATGAGCAGTTCTTC. Residues: CASSQASGGANNEQFF.

This clone has just a few counts. This chain uses TRBV5-5 with TRBJ2-2; tentatively, D is TRBD1 (5 bases). This CDR3 contains 14 residues. V lost 2 bases and J lost 6, with 11 bases in between. The germline gives CDR1 SGHKS, CDR2 YYEKEE (reference sequence). The CDR3, as DNA: TGTGCCAGCAGCTTACTTAGGGGTCCCGGGGAGCTGTTTTTT. Residues: CASSLLRGPGELFF. The full variable domain, in which reference TRBV5-5 and TRBJ2-2 provide the parts outside the CDR3, is DAGVTQSPTHLIKTRGQQVTLRCSPISGHKSVSWYQQVLGQGPQFIFQYYEKEERGRGNFPDRFSARQFPNYSSELNVNALLLGDSALYLCASSLLRGPGELFFGEGSRLTVL.

This sequence joins TRBV5-1 and TRBJ1-2; a possible D gene is TRBD1 (6 bases). The CDR3 totals 13 residues. CDR1 is SGHRS and CDR2 is YFSETQ in the germline V gene. V was cut by 4 bases and J by 5 bases, with 12 bases left in between. CDR3 in amino acids: CASSTDSTYGYTF. The CDR3 nucleotides read TGCGCCAGCAGCACGGACAGCACGTATGGCTACACCTTC.

On this clone: The sample holds other DNA sequences that translate to the same CDR3. This rearrangement joins TRBV7-9 to TRBJ1-1, with TRBD1 as a possible D gene (6 bases). Germline V gene sequence: CDR1 SEHNR, CDR2 FQNEAQ (reference sequence). V was clipped by 1 base and J by 2 bases, with 8 bases between them. This CDR3 is 14 amino acids long. In nucleotides, the CDR3 is TGTGCCAGCAGCTTAGTACAGGGTAACACTGAAGCTTTCTTT. It is translated as CASSLVQGNTEAFF.

The chain recombines TRBV9 with TRBJ1-1; tentative D call: TRBD1 (5 bases). Trimming shortened V by 3 bases and J by 11 bases, and 14 bases separated the two germline ends. Germline V gives CDR1 SGDLS, CDR2 YYNGEE. There are 12 residues in the CDR3. This CDR3 reads CASSGNSGLAFF. DNA for the CDR3: TGTGCCAGCAGCGGGAACTCAGGGTTGGCTTTCTTT.

This clone was seen once. The V gene is TRBV30, the J gene TRBJ2-7, with 8 bases lining up with TRBD1. Trimming removed 1 base from V and 2 bases from J; junction bases left unmatched: 7. The CDR3 runs to 15 residues. CDR1 and CDR2 (germline): GTSNPN, SVGIG (reference sequence). The CDR3 DNA is TGTGCCTGGAGTGCACGAGGACAGGGCACCTACGAGCAGTACTTC. It translates to CAWSARGQGTYEQYF.

The chain combines TRBV10-1 with TRBJ1-2; TRBD1 agrees at 9 bases. The CDR3 length is 15 residues. After removal of 6 bases from V and 4 bases from J, the junction contained 9 bases not matched to a gene. CDR1 WNHNN and CDR2 SYGVQD come from the germline V gene (reference sequence). The CDR3 sequence is CASSPGTGSGYGYTF. The CDR3 DNA reads TGCGCCAGCAGCCCCGGGACAGGGAGCGGCTATGGCTACACCTTC.

V and J are TRBV10-2 and TRBJ1-6; D possibly corresponds to TRBD1 (6 bases). Germline V gene lookup returns CDR1 WSHSY and CDR2 SAAADI. Trimming removed 3 bases from V and 3 bases from J, with 12 bases in between. The CDR3 is made up of 16 amino acids. CDR3 in DNA: TGCGCCAGCAGTGACCAGACAGGCATCTATAATTCACCCCTCCACTTT. Its translation is CASSDQTGIYNSPLHF.

The CDR3 protein is CASSERGGPRELFF. As DNA, the CDR3 is TGTGCCAGCAGTGAGCGGGGGGGCCCCCGGGAGCTGTTTTTT. The chain employs TRBV2 and TRBJ2-2; TRBD2 aligns across 9 bases. This CDR3 is built from 14 residues. In germline, CDR1 is SNHLY, CDR2 FYNNEI. The ends lost 3 bases at V and 9 bases at J; junction bases unmatched: 5.

This clone was detected only once. CDR3 nucleotide sequence: TGTGCCAGCCAAAGGCGGGACAGGCGTATCTCTGGGGCCAACGTCCTGACTTTC. It translates to CASQRRDRRISGANVLTF. This sequence joins TRBV19 and TRBJ2-6; TRBD1 matches at 8 bases. J was trimmed by 0 bases and V by 9 bases; bases with no gene match: 13. From germline, CDR1 is LNHDA and CDR2 SQIVND (reference sequence). The CDR3 is made up of 18 amino acids.

CDR3 in amino acids: CASSLRTGVSYNEQFF. The CDR3 DNA follows: TGTGCCAGCAGTCTCCGGACAGGGGTGTCCTACAATGAGCAGTTCTTC. The genes are TRBV27 and TRBJ2-1; TRBD1 matches 9 bases. With V trimmed by 5 bases and J by 1 base, 6 bases remained unmatched. CDR3 length equals 16 residues. Germline CDR1 MNHEY, CDR2 SMNVEV (reference sequence).